This paragraph reports one T cell receptor beta chain. Time point denoted: patch test 1, 2 weeks after DPC sensitization. The treatment: therapeutic diphenylcyclopropenone sensitization with weekly scalp DPC. Blood draws came before every patch-test application. The data originate from a study of human T cells and chemical hapten exposure. Study at large: Diphenylcyclopropenone was applied weekly to patients' scalps across the roughly 23-week study.

Using its own MiXCR run on the RACE reads, TCRdb lists one record per CDR3 protein. The profile shows 180,000 or so distinct CDR3 sequences, about 15% of them singletons. V shed 6 bases and J shed 11 bases, with 16 bases lying between them. This CDR3 contains 11 residues. Germline CDR1 is SQVTM and CDR2 is ANQGSEA. This sequence joins TRBV29-1 and TRBJ1-1, with a weak D call TRBD1 (5 bases). Sequencing was performed on whole blood, taken in connection with sensitization to the hapten diphenylcyclopropenone (DPC). This clonotype originated in a young woman with alopecia areata. Some clones in this sample may be carry-over from other donors' samples. The CDR3 here is CSVAGSAWAFF. CDR3 sequence (DNA): TGCAGCGTCGCAGGGTCCGCTTGGGCTTTCTTT. The full variable domain, rest sourced from reference TRBV29-1 and TRBJ1-1, is SAVISQKPSRDICQRGTSLTIQCQVDSQVTMMFWYRQQPGQSLTLIATANQGSEATYESGFVIDKFPISRPNLTFSTLTVSNMSPEDSSIYLCSVAGSAWAFFGQGTRLTVV.